This T cell receptor beta chain is from a study of blood T cell repertoires in COVID-19. Across the whole study: The United States, Italy and Spain were the sources of the acute and convalescent COVID-19 samples. PBMCs, B-cell-depleted T cells, or T cells provided the cDNA or gDNA that made up the material.

Germline-derived CDR1 and CDR2 are SGHKS and YYEKEE (reference sequence). The CDR3 has 13 residues. V lost 3 bases to trimming and J lost 8 bases, with 12 bases between them. Authors' data handling: Reference gene primer amplification in the assay estimated nucleated cell counts. Some clones are missing from TCRdb's copy, which holds only in-frame ones; the method was immunoSEQ multiplex PCR. V and J calls and clone size are copied from that table; D and trimming were computed from the DNA. The table has tens of thousands of clones, approximately 83% seen once. The sequence was collected from a woman aged 55-70 years with acute or convalescent COVID-19. J is TRBJ2-1 and V is TRBV5-5; maybe TRBD1 (6 bases). The sequenced material came from peripheral blood. This CDR3 is CASSSLQGHEQFF. The CDR3 DNA sequence: TGTGCCAGCAGCTCCTTACAGGGACATGAGCAGTTCTTC. Full variable domain (rest looked up from reference TRBV5-5 and TRBJ2-1): DAGVTQSPTHLIKTRGQQVTLRCSPISGHKSVSWYQQVLGQGPQFIFQYYEKEERGRGNFPDRFSARQFPNYSSELNVNALLLGDSALYLCASSSLQGHEQFFGPGTRLTVL.